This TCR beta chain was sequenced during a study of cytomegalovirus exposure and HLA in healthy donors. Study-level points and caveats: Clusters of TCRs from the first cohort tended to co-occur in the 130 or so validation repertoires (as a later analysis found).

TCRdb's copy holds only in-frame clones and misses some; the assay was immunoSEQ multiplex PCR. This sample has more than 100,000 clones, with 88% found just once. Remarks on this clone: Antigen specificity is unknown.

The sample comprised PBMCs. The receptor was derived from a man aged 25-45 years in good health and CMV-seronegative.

CDR3 protein: CASSEAHREGYGYTF. The CDR3 region has the DNA TGTGCCAGCAGTGAAGCGCACAGAGAGGGCTATGGCTACACCTTC. The genes are TRBV6-1 and TRBJ1-2, with no clear D. The CDR3 consists of 15 residues. Trimming took 0 bases from V and 4 from J, leaving 12 bases between them. CDR1 MNHNS and CDR2 SASEGT come from the germline V gene.